The 9 T cell receptor beta chains presented below share a single source sample, sequenced in a study of shared clonotypes between healthy human individuals. Profiling relied on immunoSEQ multiplex PCR, and the TCRdb table lists in-frame clones only, not all of them. The data show roughly 2,300,000 clones, with roughly 92% seen just once and approximately 0.4% held by the top ten. The source material was naive CD4+ T cells from PBMCs. Described subset: CD45RA+ positively selected. All receptors come from a man aged 18-30 years in good health. Some clones in this sample may be carry-over from other donors' samples.

Concerning this clone: Other DNA sequences in this specimen translate into the identical CDR3. The rearrangement uses TRBV28 and TRBJ2-3; TRBD2 might be the D (5 bases). This CDR3 has 12 residues. With 5 bases removed from V and 4 bases from J, the gap between germline ends came to 7 bases. Germline V gene sequence: CDR1 MDHEN, CDR2 SYDVKM. CDR3 residues: CASSRRPDTQYF. The CDR3 DNA follows: TGTGCCAGCAGTCGGAGGCCAGATACGCAGTATTTT.

The V gene is TRBV29-1, the J gene TRBJ2-5; 11 bases are a match to TRBD2. Germline CDR1 and CDR2: SQVTM and ANQGSEA. The CDR3 length is 15 residues. Trimming removed 7 bases from V and 0 bases from J; junction bases left unmatched: 7. CDR3 loop: CSGTGLAGYQETQYF. The CDR3 coding sequence is TGCAGCGGAACCGGACTAGCGGGTTACCAAGAGACCCAGTACTTC. Looking up the rest from reference TRBV29-1 and TRBJ2-5 gives the full variable domain: SAVISQKPSRDICQRGTSLTIQCQVDSQVTMMFWYRQQPGQSLTLIATANQGSEATYESGFVIDKFPISRPNLTFSTLTVSNMSPEDSSIYLCSGTGLAGYQETQYFGPGTRLLVL.

The rearrangement links TRBV5-5 to TRBJ2-5; 9 bases line up with TRBD1. V lost 4 bases, J lost 5 bases, and 6 bases stayed unmatched. Germline CDR1 is SGHKS and CDR2 is YYEKEE (reference sequence). CDR3 length: 14 residues. CDR3 protein: CASSPGQGSETQYF. For the CDR3, the DNA is TGTGCCAGCAGCCCGGGACAGGGATCTGAGACCCAGTACTTC.

Remarks on this clone: Within the sample, other DNA sequences also encode this same CDR3. The rearrangement joins TRBV28 to TRBJ2-7; D is perhaps TRBD1 (6 bases). Germline values: CDR1 MDHEN, CDR2 SYDVKM. Between the trimmed V and J ends, which lost 2 bases and 4 bases, there was a span of 9 bases. The CDR3 loop spans 13 amino acids. In DNA form, the CDR3 reads TGTGCCAGCAGTTTACTACAGGGATACGAGCAGTACTTC. Amino acid sequence: CASSLLQGYEQYF.

Regarding this clone: Other DNA sequences in this sample translate to the same CDR3. The V and J genes are TRBV28 and TRBJ1-5; 10 bases are a match to TRBD1. The trim removed 5 bases at V and 5 bases at J, leaving 6 bases unmatched. CDR3 size: 15 residues. Germline CDR1 reads MDHEN; CDR2 reads SYDVKM. The DNA of the CDR3 is TGTGCCAGCAGTCCCAATGGACAGGGGGATCAGCCCCAGCATTTT. It is translated as CASSPNGQGDQPQHF.

About this clone: The identical CDR3 is also encoded by other nucleotide sequences in the sample. This chain joins TRBV11-2 and TRBJ2-7; the D is unclear. V was trimmed by 3 bases and J by 4 bases, leaving 7 bases between them. CDR1 and CDR2 from the germline V gene are SGHAT and FQNNGV. This CDR3 spans 12 amino acids. The CDR3 reads CASSLSRYEQYF. In nucleotides, the CDR3 is TGTGCCAGCAGCTTGTCACGATACGAGCAGTACTTC.

A word on this clone: The same CDR3 can be traced to other DNA sequences in this sample. V is TRBV18 and J is TRBJ2-7, with 7 positions matching TRBD1. V shed 6 bases, J shed 3 bases, and the junction held 5 bases outside the gene matches. CDR3 length: 13 residues. Germline V gene data show CDR1 as KGHSH and CDR2 as LQKENI. CDR3 sequence: CASSPGQVYEQYF. The CDR3 nucleotides read TGTGCCAGCTCTCCCGGACAGGTCTACGAGCAGTACTTC.

The CDR3 region has the DNA TGTGCCAGCAGCGTAGAGGCTAGCGGTTACACAGATACGCAGTATTTT. Its protein product is CASSVEASGYTDTQYF. The chain recombines TRBV9 with TRBJ2-3, with 7 bases identical to TRBD2. The CDR3 has 16 residues. Germline CDR1 reads SGDLS; CDR2 reads YYNGEE. V lost 0 bases, J lost 2 bases, and 6 bases stayed unmatched.

The rearrangement uses TRBV5-1 and TRBJ2-1; D gene uncertain. Trimming stripped 0 bases from V and 8 bases from J, with 12 bases between. Germline CDR1 is SGHRS and CDR2 is YFSETQ. The CDR3 runs 14 residues. This CDR3 reads CASSLAPDQYEQFF. In DNA, the CDR3 is TGCGCCAGCAGCTTGGCCCCGGACCAGTATGAGCAGTTCTTC.